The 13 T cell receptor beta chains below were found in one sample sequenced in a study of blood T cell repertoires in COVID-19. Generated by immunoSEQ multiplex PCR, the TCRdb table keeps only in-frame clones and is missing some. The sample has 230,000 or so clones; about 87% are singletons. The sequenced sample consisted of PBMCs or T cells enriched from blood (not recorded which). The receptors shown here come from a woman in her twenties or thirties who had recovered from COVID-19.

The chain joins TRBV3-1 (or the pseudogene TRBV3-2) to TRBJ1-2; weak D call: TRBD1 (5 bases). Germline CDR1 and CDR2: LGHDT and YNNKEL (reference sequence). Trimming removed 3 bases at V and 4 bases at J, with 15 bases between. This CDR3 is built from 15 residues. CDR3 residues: CASSQRRDSLYGYTF. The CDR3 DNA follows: TGTGCCAGCAGCCAGAGAAGAGACAGCCTCTATGGCTACACCTTC.

The CDR3 DNA reads as TGTGCCAGCAGCGGGCGGGCGACCCCTCACTATGGCTACACCTTC. It is translated as CASSGRATPHYGYTF. The chain is built from TRBV13 and TRBJ1-2; D is unclear. V was cut by 5 bases and J by 3 bases, with 16 bases left in between. The CDR3 spans 15 residues. Germline V gene lookup returns CDR1 PRHDT and CDR2 FYEKMQ (reference sequence).

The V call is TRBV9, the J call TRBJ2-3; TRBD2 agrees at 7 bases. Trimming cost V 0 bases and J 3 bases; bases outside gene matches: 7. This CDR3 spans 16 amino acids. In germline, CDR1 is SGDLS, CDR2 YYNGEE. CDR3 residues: CASSVAPRGGTDTQYF. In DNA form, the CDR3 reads TGTGCCAGCAGCGTAGCCCCCCGGGGAGGGACAGATACGCAGTATTTT.

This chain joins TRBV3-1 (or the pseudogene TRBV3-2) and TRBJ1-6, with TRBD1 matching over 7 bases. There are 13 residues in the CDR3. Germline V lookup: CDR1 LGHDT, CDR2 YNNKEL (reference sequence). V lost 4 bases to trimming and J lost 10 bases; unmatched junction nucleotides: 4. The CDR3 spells CASSLQGRSPLHF. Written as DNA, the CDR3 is TGTGCCAGCAGCCTACAGGGGAGGTCACCCCTCCACTTT.

The DNA for the CDR3 is TGTGCCAGCAGCTCCATGGGGGGTGAGCAGTTCTTC. Translation: CASSSMGGEQFF. The gene calls are TRBV7-9 and TRBJ2-1; D is possibly TRBD2 (6 bases). Trimming cost V 4 bases and J 9 bases, with 10 bases left between them. This CDR3 has 12 residues. Germline-derived CDR1 and CDR2 are SEHNR and FQNEAQ (reference sequence).

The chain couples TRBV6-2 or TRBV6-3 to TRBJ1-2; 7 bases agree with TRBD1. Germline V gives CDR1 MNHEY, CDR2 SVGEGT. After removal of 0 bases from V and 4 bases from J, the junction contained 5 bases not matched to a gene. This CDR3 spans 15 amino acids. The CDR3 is CASSYSPTGLYGYTF. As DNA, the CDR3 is TGTGCCAGCAGTTACTCCCCGACAGGGCTCTATGGCTACACCTTC.

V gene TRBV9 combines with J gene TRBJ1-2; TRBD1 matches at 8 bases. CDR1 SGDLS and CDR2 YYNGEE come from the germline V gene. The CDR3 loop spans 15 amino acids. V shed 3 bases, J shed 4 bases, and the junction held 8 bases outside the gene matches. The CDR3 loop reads CASSEEPGGAYGYTF. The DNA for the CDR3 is TGTGCCAGCAGCGAAGAACCAGGGGGCGCCTATGGCTACACCTTC. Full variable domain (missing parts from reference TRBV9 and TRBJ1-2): DSGVTQTPKHLITATGQRVTLRCSPRSGDLSVYWYQQSLDQGLQFLIQYYNGEERAKGNILERFSAQQFPDLHSELNLSSLELGDSALYFCASSEEPGGAYGYTFGSGTRLTVV.

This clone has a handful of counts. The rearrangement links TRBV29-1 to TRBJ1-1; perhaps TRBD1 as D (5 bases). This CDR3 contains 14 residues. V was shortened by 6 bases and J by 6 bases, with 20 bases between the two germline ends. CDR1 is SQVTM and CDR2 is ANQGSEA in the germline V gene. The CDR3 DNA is TGCAGCGTGGACGGGCTTGGGGGGATCGCTGAAGCTTTCTTT. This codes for CSVDGLGGIAEAFF.

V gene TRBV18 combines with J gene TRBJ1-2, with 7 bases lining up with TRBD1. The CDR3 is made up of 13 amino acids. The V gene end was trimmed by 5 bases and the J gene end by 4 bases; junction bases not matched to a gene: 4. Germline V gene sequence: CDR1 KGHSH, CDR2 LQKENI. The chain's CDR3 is CASSSRDSYGYTF. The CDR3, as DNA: TGTGCCAGCTCATCCCGGGACAGCTATGGCTACACCTTC.

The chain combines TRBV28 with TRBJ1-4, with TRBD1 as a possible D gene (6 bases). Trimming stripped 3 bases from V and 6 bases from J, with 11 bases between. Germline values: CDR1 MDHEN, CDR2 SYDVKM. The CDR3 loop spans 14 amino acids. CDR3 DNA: TGTGCCAGCAGTTTGGTGCAGGGGTATGAAAAACTGTTTTTT. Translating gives CASSLVQGYEKLFF.

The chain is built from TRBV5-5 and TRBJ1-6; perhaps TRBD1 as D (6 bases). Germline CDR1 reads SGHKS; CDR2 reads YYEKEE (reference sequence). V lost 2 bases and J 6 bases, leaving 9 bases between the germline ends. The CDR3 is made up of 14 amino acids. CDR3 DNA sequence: TGTGCCAGCAGCTTCAGGGGCGGTAATTCACCCCTCCACTTT. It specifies CASSFRGGNSPLHF.

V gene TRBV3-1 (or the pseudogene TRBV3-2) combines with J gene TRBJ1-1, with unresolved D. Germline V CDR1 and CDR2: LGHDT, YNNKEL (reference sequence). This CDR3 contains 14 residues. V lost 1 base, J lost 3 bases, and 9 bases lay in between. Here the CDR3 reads CASSQGSVDTEAFF. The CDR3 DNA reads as TGTGCCAGCAGCCAAGGATCGGTCGACACTGAAGCTTTCTTT.

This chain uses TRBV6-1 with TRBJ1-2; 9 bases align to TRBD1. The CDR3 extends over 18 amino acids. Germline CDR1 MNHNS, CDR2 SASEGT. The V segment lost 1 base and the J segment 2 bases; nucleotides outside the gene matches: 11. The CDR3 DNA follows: TGTGCCAGCAGTGAAGGAGGGGGACAGGGTATCCCCAACTATGGCTACACCTTC. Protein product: CASSEGGGQGIPNYGYTF.